These 4 T cell receptor beta chains share one sample of origin, sequenced in a study of OX40 agonist ivuxolimab in advanced cancers. Clones were sequenced by immunoSEQ multiplex PCR, and TCRdb holds only the in-frame ones, with some missing. The profile covers 100,000 or so clones, with roughly 95% appearing a single time and 2% taken by the ten largest. This specimen consisted of CD4+ or CD8+ T cells sorted from blood, obtained in a trial of the OX40 agonist ivuxolimab. The receptors were gathered from an adult with an advanced solid tumor such as melanoma, head and neck, liver or kidney cancer.

The rearrangement links TRBV29-1 to TRBJ2-3; D gene uncertain. The CDR3 length is 13 residues. Looked up from germline, CDR1 is SQVTM and CDR2 is ANQGSEA. Trimming cost V 7 bases and J 3 bases, with 14 bases left between them. The CDR3 nucleotides read TGCAGCGCCCCCGGGCCCCGTACAGATACGCAGTATTTT. It specifies CSAPGPRTDTQYF.

The chain has TRBV9 and TRBJ2-1, with D possibly TRBD2 on 6 matching bases. The germline V gene encodes CDR1 SGDLS and CDR2 YYNGEE. Deletions cut 0 bases from V and 10 bases from J, with 14 bases between. The CDR3 is 14 amino acids. The CDR3 reads CASSVGLGTMEQFF. The CDR3 DNA reads as TGTGCCAGCAGCGTAGGACTAGGGACGATGGAGCAGTTCTTC.

The chain is built from TRBV4-1 and TRBJ2-7, with D possibly matching TRBD1 (6 bases). V was trimmed by 4 bases and J by 1 base, leaving 14 bases between them. Germline V lookup: CDR1 MGHRA, CDR2 YSYEKL. The CDR3 runs to 15 residues. DNA for the CDR3: TGCGCCAGCAGCCGCGGACAGTCTCTTTCCTACGAGCAGTACTTC. This translates into CASSRGQSLSYEQYF.

This chain uses TRBV4-3 with TRBJ2-7, with D possibly being TRBD2 (5 bases). The CDR3 contains 15 residues. The germline gives CDR1 LGHNA, CDR2 YSLEER. The ends were cut back, 1 base at V and 2 bases at J, with 12 bases in the middle. The CDR3 here is CASSQGGDFAYEQYF. In nucleotides, the CDR3 is TGCGCCAGCAGCCAAGGGGGAGACTTTGCCTACGAGCAGTACTTC.